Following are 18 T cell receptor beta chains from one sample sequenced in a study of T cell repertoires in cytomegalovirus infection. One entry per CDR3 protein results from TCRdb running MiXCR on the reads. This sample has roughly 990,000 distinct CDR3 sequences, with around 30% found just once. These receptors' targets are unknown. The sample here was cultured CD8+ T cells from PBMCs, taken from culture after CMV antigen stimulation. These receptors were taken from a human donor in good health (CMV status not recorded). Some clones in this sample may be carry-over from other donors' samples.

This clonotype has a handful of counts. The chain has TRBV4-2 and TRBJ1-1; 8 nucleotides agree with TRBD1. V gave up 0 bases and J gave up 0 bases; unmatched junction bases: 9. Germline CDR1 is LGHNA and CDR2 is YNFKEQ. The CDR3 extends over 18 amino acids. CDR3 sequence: CASSQESTGGPMNTEAFF. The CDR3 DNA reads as TGTGCCAGCAGCCAAGAGAGTACAGGGGGACCCATGAACACTGAAGCTTTCTTT.

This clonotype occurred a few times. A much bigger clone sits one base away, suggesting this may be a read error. CDR3 protein: CASSLQSTDTQYF. In nucleotides, the CDR3 is TGTGCCAGCAGCTTACAGAGCACAGATACGCAGTATTTT. The chain employs TRBV7-9 and TRBJ2-3; no reliable D call. The CDR3 runs 13 residues. V lost 2 bases and J lost 0, with 3 bases in between. The germline gives CDR1 SEHNR, CDR2 FQNEAQ (reference sequence).

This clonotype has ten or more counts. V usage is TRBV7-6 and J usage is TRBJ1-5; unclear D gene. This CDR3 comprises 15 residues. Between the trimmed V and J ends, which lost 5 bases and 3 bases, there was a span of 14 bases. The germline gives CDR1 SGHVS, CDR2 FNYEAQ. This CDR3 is CASSPVRGFNQPQHF. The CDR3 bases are TGTGCCAGCAGCCCAGTTCGGGGTTTCAATCAGCCCCAGCATTTT.

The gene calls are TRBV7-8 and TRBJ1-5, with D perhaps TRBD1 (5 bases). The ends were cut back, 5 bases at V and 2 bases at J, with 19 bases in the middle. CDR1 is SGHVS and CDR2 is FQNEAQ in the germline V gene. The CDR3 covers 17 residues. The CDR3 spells CASSLRPGGSGNQPQHF. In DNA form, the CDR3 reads TGTGCCAGCAGCCTAAGACCCGGGGGTTCGGGCAATCAGCCCCAGCATTTT.

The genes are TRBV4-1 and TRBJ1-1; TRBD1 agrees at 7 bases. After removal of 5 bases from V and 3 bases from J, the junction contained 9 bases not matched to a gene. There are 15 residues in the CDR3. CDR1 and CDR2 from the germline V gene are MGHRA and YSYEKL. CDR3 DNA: TGCGCCAGCAGCGTCCAAGACAGGGTCCACACTGAAGCTTTCTTT. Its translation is CASSVQDRVHTEAFF.

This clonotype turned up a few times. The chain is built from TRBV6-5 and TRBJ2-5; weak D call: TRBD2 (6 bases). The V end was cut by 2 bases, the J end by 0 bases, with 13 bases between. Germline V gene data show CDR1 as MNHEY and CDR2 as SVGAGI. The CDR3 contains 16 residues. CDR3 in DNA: TGTGCCAGCAGTTACGACGGGGCGGGGTACCAAGAGACCCAGTACTTC. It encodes CASSYDGAGYQETQYF.

DNA for the CDR3: TGTGCCAGCAGCTTGGCCCGGGGTAGCGAGCAGTACGTC. Translating gives CASSLARGSEQYV. The chain carries TRBV5-4 and TRBJ2-7; D is possibly TRBD2 (5 bases). This CDR3 contains 13 residues. Germline CDR1 and CDR2: SGHNT and YYREEE (reference sequence). Trimming removed 0 bases at V and 6 bases at J, with 10 bases between.

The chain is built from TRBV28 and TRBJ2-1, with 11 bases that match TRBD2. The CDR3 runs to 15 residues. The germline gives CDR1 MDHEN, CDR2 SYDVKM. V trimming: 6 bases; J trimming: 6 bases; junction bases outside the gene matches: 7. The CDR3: CASSPLAGGVNEQFF. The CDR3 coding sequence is TGTGCCAGCAGCCCCCTAGCGGGGGGCGTCAATGAGCAGTTCTTC.

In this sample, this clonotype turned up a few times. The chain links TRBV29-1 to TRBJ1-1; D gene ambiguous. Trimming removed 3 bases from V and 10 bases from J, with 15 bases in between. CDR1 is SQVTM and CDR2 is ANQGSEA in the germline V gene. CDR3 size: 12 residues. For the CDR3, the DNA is TGCAGCGTTGAGCAAGTCCTCAACGGAGCTTTCTTT. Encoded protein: CSVEQVLNGAFF. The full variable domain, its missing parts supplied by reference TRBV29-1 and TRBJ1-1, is SAVISQKPSRDICQRGTSLTIQCQVDSQVTMMFWYRQQPGQSLTLIATANQGSEATYESGFVIDKFPISRPNLTFSTLTVSNMSPEDSSIYLCSVEQVLNGAFFGQGTRLTVV.

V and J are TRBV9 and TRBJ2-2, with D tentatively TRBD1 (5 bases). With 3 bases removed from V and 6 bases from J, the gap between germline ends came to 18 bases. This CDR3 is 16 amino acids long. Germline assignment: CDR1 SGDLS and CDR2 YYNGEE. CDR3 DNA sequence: TGTGCCAGCAGCGAGCAGGGCGATTCCCACCCCGGGGAGCTGTTTTTT. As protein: CASSEQGDSHPGELFF.

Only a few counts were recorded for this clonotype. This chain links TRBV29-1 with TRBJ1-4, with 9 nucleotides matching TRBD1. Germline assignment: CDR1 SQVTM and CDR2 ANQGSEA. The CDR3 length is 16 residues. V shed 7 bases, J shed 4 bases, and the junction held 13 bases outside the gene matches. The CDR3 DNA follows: TGCAGCGCCGCCCGGGACAGGGAGCTCGGTAATGAAAAACTGTTTTTT. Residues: CSAARDRELGNEKLFF.

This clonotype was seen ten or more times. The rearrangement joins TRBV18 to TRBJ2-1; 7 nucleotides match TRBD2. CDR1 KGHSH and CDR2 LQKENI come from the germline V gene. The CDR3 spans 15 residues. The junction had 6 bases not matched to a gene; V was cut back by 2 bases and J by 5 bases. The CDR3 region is CASSPAGRVNNEQFF. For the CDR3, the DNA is TGTGCCAGCTCACCAGCGGGGAGGGTAAACAATGAGCAGTTCTTC.

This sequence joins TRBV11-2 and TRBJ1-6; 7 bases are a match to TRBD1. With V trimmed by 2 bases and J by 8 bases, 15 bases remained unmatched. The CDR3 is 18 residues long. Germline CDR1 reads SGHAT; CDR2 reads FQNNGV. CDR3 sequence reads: CASSLSPFRDSPYSPLHF. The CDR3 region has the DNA TGTGCCAGCAGCTTAAGCCCTTTCCGGGACAGCCCTTATTCACCCCTCCACTTT.

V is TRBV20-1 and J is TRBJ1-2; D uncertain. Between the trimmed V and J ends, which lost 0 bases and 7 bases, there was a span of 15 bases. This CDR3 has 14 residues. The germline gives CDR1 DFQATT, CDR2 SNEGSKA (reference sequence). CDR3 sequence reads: CSARDIEFGSGYTF. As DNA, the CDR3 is TGCAGTGCTAGAGATATAGAGTTTGGTTCTGGCTACACCTTC.

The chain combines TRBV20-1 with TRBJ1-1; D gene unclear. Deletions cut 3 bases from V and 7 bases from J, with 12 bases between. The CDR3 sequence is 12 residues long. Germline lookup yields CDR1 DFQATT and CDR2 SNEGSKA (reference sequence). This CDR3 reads CSARKGGLEAFF. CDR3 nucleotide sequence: TGCAGTGCTAGGAAAGGAGGACTTGAAGCTTTCTTT.

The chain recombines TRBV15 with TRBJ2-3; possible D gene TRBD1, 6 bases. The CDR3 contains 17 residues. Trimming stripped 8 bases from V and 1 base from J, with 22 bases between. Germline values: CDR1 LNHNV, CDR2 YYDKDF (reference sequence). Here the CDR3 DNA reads TGTGCCACCGGCCCCCGCGGTGGGGGCTGGCGCACAGATACGCAGTATTTT. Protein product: CATGPRGGGWRTDTQYF.

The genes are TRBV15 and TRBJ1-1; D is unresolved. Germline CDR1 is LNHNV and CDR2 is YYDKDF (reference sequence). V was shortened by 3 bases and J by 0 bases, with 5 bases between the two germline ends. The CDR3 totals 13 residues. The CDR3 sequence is CATSRALNTEAFF. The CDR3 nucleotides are TGTGCCACCAGCAGGGCTTTGAACACTGAAGCTTTCTTT.

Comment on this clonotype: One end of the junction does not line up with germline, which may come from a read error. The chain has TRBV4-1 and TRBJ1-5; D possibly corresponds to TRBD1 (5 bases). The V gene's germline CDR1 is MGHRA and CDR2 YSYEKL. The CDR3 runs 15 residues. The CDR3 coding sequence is TGCGCCAGCAGCCAAGATGTCAGGGAGGCTCAGCCCCATCATTTT. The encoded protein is CASSQDVREAQPHHF.